This TCR beta chain is drawn from a study of cytomegalovirus exposure and HLA in healthy donors. Points from the study as a whole: Later genetic work tied a missense DCLRE1C variant to beta-chain V and J trimming. For most TCR beta V segments, an earlier analysis put the productive rate at about 87% or about 30% of the time.

Germline V CDR1 and CDR2: SGDLS, YYNGEE. V was cut by 5 bases and J by 8 bases, with 16 bases left in between. CDR3 length equals 13 residues. The PCR employed 60 Vbeta primers together with 13 Jbeta primers. Clones were read by immunoSEQ multiplex PCR, and TCRdb kept only the in-frame ones, dropping some. The sample holds about 90,000 clones, roughly four fifths seen once. Worth noting for this clone: The antigen is not known.

The sequenced sample consisted of PBMCs. This receptor was taken from a woman aged 40 to 55 in good health and CMV-seropositive. The rearrangement joins TRBV9 to TRBJ1-2; D gene unclear. The CDR3 coding sequence is TGTGCCAGCAGGGGAGACTCTTTCTGGGGCTACACCTTC. It codes for CASRGDSFWGYTF.